The 12 T cell receptor beta chains listed next were all sequenced from one sample in a study of cytomegalovirus exposure and HLA in healthy donors. The primer mix had 60 Vbeta and 13 Jbeta primers. Method: immunoSEQ multiplex PCR; TCRdb's copy keeps in-frame clones and lacks some. Of some 150,000 clones listed, roughly nine tenths are singletons. The sample comprised PBMCs. Source of these receptors: a woman between 25 and 40 years old in good health and CMV-seronegative.

V is TRBV4-1 and J is TRBJ2-2, with 8 bases identical to TRBD2. CDR3 length: 16 residues. J was trimmed by 5 bases and V by 0 bases; bases with no gene match: 5. Germline loops: CDR1 MGHRA, CDR2 YSYEKL. CDR3 in DNA: TGCGCCAGCAGCCAAGATCTAGGGACTAGTACCGGGGAGCTGTTTTTT. It specifies CASSQDLGTSTGELFF.

The chain's CDR3 is CASSASGGNEQFF. The CDR3 nucleotides are TGTGCCAGCAGCGCTAGCGGGGGGAATGAGCAGTTCTTC. J is TRBJ2-1 and V is TRBV9; 11 bases are shared with TRBD2. The trim removed 3 bases at V and 7 bases at J, leaving 0 bases unmatched. The CDR3 spans 13 residues. Germline loops: CDR1 SGDLS, CDR2 YYNGEE.

The CDR3 reads CASSQAPRTEIYGYTF. DNA for the CDR3: TGCGCCAGCAGCCAAGCCCCAAGGACAGAAATTTATGGCTACACCTTC. The chain carries TRBV4-1 and TRBJ1-2; D may be TRBD1 (6 bases). The germline V gene has CDR1 MGHRA and CDR2 YSYEKL. The CDR3 has 16 residues. The V end lost 1 base, the J end lost 5 bases, and 17 bases lay between the germline ends.

The chain uses TRBV27 and TRBJ2-7; 11 bases fit TRBD2. V dropped 5 bases and J dropped 2; count of bases not matched to a gene: 8. The CDR3 is 16 amino acids. Germline CDR1 MNHEY, CDR2 SMNVEV (reference sequence). CDR3 in DNA: TGTGCCAGCAGTACCCCCGGGACTAGCGGCACCTACGAGCAGTACTTC. Amino acid sequence: CASSTPGTSGTYEQYF.

The J gene is TRBJ1-2, the V gene TRBV5-1; 7 bases line up with TRBD1. The CDR3 runs 14 residues. Germline V gene sequence: CDR1 SGHRS, CDR2 YFSETQ. V lost 4 bases to trimming and J lost 5 bases; unmatched junction nucleotides: 8. The CDR3 nucleotides are TGCGCCAGCAGCCTATCAGGGGGTGCTTATGGCTACACCTTC. Amino acids: CASSLSGGAYGYTF.

J is TRBJ1-3 and V is TRBV18, with TRBD1 matching over 7 bases. The CDR3 sequence is 16 residues long. Per germline, CDR1 KGHSH and CDR2 LQKENI. V lost 5 bases and J lost 3; bases outside the gene matches: 10. The CDR3 sequence: CASSGNTGAIGNTIYF. In DNA form, the CDR3 reads TGTGCCAGCTCAGGGAATACAGGGGCGATTGGAAACACCATATATTTT. The full variable domain, its missing parts supplied by reference TRBV18 and TRBJ1-3, is NAGVMQNPRHLVRRRGQEARLRCSPMKGHSHVYWYRQLPEEGLKFMVYLQKENIIDESGMPKERFSAEFPKEGPSILRIQQVVRGDSAAYFCASSGNTGAIGNTIYFGEGSWLTVV.

J is TRBJ2-2 and V is TRBV18; the D gene is possibly TRBD2 (5 bases). Germline CDR1 reads KGHSH; CDR2 reads LQKENI. CDR3 length equals 15 residues. V was cut by 2 bases and J by 1 base, with 8 bases left in between. CDR3 nucleotides: TGTGCCAGCTCACCAGCGGGTTTGAACACCGGGGAGCTGTTTTTT. It yields the protein CASSPAGLNTGELFF.

This chain links TRBV4-3 with TRBJ2-6; D possibly corresponds to TRBD2 (5 bases). The germline CDR1 and CDR2 sequences are LGHNA and YSLEER. This CDR3 region has 19 residues. Trimming removed 5 bases from V and 0 bases from J, with 20 bases in between. The CDR3 here is CASSATGLTASSGANVLTF. DNA of the CDR3: TGCGCCAGCAGCGCTACCGGACTGACCGCGAGCTCTGGGGCCAACGTCCTGACTTTC.

The chain links TRBV5-6 to TRBJ2-7; a weak D match, TRBD1 (5 bases). This CDR3 spans 14 amino acids. Germline V CDR1 and CDR2: SGHDT, YYEEEE. The V end lost 0 bases, the J end lost 2 bases, and 9 bases lay between the germline ends. CDR3 nucleotides: TGTGCCAGCAGCTTGGGACAGTTAACCTACGAGCAGTACTTC. Translated: CASSLGQLTYEQYF.

The chain carries TRBV5-6 and TRBJ1-5; 7 nucleotides align to TRBD1. The CDR3 runs to 14 residues. Trimming at V came to 4 bases and at J to 4 bases, leaving 5 bases not matched to a gene. From germline, CDR1 is SGHDT and CDR2 YYEEEE. The CDR3 region has the DNA TGTGCCAGCAGCAAGAGGGGGCGGAATCAGCCCCAGCATTTT. Its protein is CASSKRGRNQPQHF.

The chain joins TRBV25-1 to TRBJ1-4, with D unresolved. The V gene lost 1 base and the J gene lost 4 bases, with 10 bases spanning the gap. The CDR3 is 15 residues long. The germline gives CDR1 MGHDK, CDR2 SYGVNS. The CDR3 coding sequence is TGTGCCAGCAGTGAATCGGAGTGGTATAATGAAAAACTGTTTTTT. As protein: CASSESEWYNEKLFF.

This chain uses TRBV5-6 with TRBJ1-5; D remains unclear. The CDR3 has 15 amino acids. Deletions cut 0 bases from V and 3 bases from J, with 10 bases between. The germline V gene has CDR1 SGHDT and CDR2 YYEEEE. CDR3 DNA sequence: TGTGCCAGCAGCTTGGGAGGACTCTACAATCAGCCCCAGCATTTT. Amino acid sequence: CASSLGGLYNQPQHF.